The 25 T cell receptor beta chains below were found in one sample sequenced in a study of blood T cell repertoires in COVID-19. Generated by immunoSEQ multiplex PCR, the TCRdb table keeps only in-frame clones and is missing some. The sample has more than 300,000 clones, about 90% seen once. Sequencing was carried out using peripheral blood. The receptors shown here come from a woman in her 40s with COVID-19, enrolled during active disease.

This clone came up once. The rearrangement links TRBV24-1 to TRBJ2-7; the match to TRBD1 covers 7 bases. Germline-derived CDR1 and CDR2 are KGHDR and SFDVKD. This CDR3 comprises 14 residues. The junction had 6 bases not matched to a gene; V was cut back by 6 bases and J by 2 bases. The CDR3: CATSPGQVPYEQYF. The CDR3 DNA sequence: TGTGCCACCAGTCCCGGACAGGTACCCTACGAGCAGTACTTC.

The chain couples TRBV6-5 to TRBJ1-4; no definite D call. Germline CDR1 and CDR2: MNHEY and SVGAGI. The CDR3 has 15 amino acids. V was trimmed by 3 bases and J by 3 bases, leaving 11 bases between them. This CDR3 is CASSYRRAPNEKLFF. CDR3 in DNA: TGTGCCAGCAGTTATAGGAGGGCCCCTAATGAAAAACTGTTTTTT.

This clone came up once. This chain connects TRBV5-6 to TRBJ2-7, with 7 bases fitting TRBD1. Germline values: CDR1 SGHDT, CDR2 YYEEEE. The CDR3 has 13 amino acids. With 5 bases clipped from V and 1 base from J, the junction kept 3 bases outside the gene matches. The DNA for the CDR3 is TGTGCCAGCAGTGTCAGGGGGTCCTACGAGCAGTACTTC. It translates to CASSVRGSYEQYF.

The V call is TRBV11-1, the J call TRBJ1-1; no clear D. Deletions cut 1 base from V and 6 bases from J, with 12 bases between. The germline V gene encodes CDR1 SGHAT and CDR2 FQDESV (reference sequence). The CDR3 is 14 amino acids. CDR3 protein: CASSLDGMGAEAFF. Here the CDR3 DNA reads TGTGCCAGCAGCTTAGACGGGATGGGAGCTGAAGCTTTCTTT.

This chain joins TRBV5-1 and TRBJ2-3; a weak D match, TRBD1 (5 bases). Trimming removed 5 bases at V and 6 bases at J, with 19 bases between. This CDR3 has 15 residues. Germline V lookup: CDR1 SGHRS, CDR2 YFSETQ. In DNA, the CDR3 is TGCGCCAGCAGGGAAATGGACACGAGGATTGATACGCAGTATTTT. Encoded protein: CASREMDTRIDTQYF.

This chain joins TRBV12-5 and TRBJ2-7; D gene uncertain. Deletions cut 3 bases from V and 0 bases from J, with 6 bases between. Germline CDR1 is LGHNT and CDR2 is FRNRAP. The CDR3 has 13 residues. The CDR3 DNA reads as TGTGCTAGTGGTTTCGGCGGCTCCTACGAGCAGTACTTC. This encodes CASGFGGSYEQYF.

The sample holds a few counts of this clone. The CDR3 region is CASSLGKGTSTEEQFF. In nucleotides, the CDR3 is TGCGCCAGCAGCTTGGGGAAGGGGACTAGCACCGAGGAGCAGTTCTTC. The J gene is TRBJ2-1, the V gene TRBV5-1; 9 bases are a match to TRBD2. This CDR3 comprises 16 residues. Looked up from germline, CDR1 is SGHRS and CDR2 is YFSETQ. The ends lost 0 bases at V and 10 bases at J; junction bases unmatched: 11. The entire variable domain, with the rest obtained from reference TRBV5-1 and TRBJ2-1, is as follows: KAGVTQTPRYLIKTRGQQVTLSCSPISGHRSVSWYQQTPGQGLQFLFEYFSETQRNKGNFPGRFSGRQFSNSRSEMNVSTLELGDSALYLCASSLGKGTSTEEQFFGPGTRLTVL.

This sequence joins TRBV4-2 and TRBJ1-1, with unresolved D. Trimming removed 3 bases from V and 3 bases from J, with 14 bases in between. Germline V gene lookup returns CDR1 LGHNA and CDR2 YNFKEQ. The CDR3 covers 15 residues. CDR3 protein: CASSQSVRRDTEAFF. The CDR3 bases are TGTGCCAGCAGCCAGTCGGTGCGGAGGGACACTGAAGCTTTCTTT.

The rearrangement joins TRBV2 to TRBJ1-5; 7 nucleotides line up with TRBD1. This CDR3 contains 14 residues. CDR1 is SNHLY, CDR2 FYNNEI, per germline. Losses at the gene ends were 4 bases for V and 5 bases for J; bases not matched to a gene: 5. The CDR3: CASSAGTAYQPQHF. The DNA of the CDR3 is TGTGCCAGCAGTGCCGGGACAGCCTATCAGCCCCAGCATTTT.

V and J are TRBV30 and TRBJ1-1; the D gene is possibly TRBD1 (6 bases). The CDR3 covers 13 residues. Between the trimmed V and J ends, which lost 0 bases and 4 bases, there was a span of 9 bases. Germline lookup yields CDR1 GTSNPN and CDR2 SVGIG (reference sequence). Here the CDR3 reads CAWSVGGGTEAFF. CDR3 bases: TGTGCCTGGAGTGTAGGGGGGGGCACTGAAGCTTTCTTT.

This chain connects TRBV19 to TRBJ2-7, with a weak D call TRBD2 (5 bases). V lost 2 bases and J 2 bases, leaving 16 bases between the germline ends. The CDR3 consists of 16 residues. Germline V gives CDR1 LNHDA, CDR2 SQIVND (reference sequence). The CDR3 spells CASSISLLGATYEQYF. The CDR3 DNA sequence: TGTGCCAGTAGTATATCTCTACTGGGAGCGACCTACGAGCAGTACTTC.

This chain uses TRBV5-1 with TRBJ1-1; the match to TRBD1 covers 9 bases. Germline loops: CDR1 SGHRS, CDR2 YFSETQ. The CDR3 is 14 amino acids. V lost 5 bases and J lost 4; bases outside the gene matches: 6. The CDR3, as DNA: TGCGCCAGCAGGTTTACAGGGGGCGTCACTGAAGCTTTCTTT. This translates into CASRFTGGVTEAFF. Variable domain in full (rest from reference TRBV5-1 and TRBJ1-1): KAGVTQTPRYLIKTRGQQVTLSCSPISGHRSVSWYQQTPGQGLQFLFEYFSETQRNKGNFPGRFSGRQFSNSRSEMNVSTLELGDSALYLCASRFTGGVTEAFFGQGTRLTVV.

The chain couples TRBV2 to TRBJ2-7; maybe TRBD1 (5 bases). Trimming removed 0 bases from V and 2 bases from J, with 11 bases in between. CDR1 and CDR2 (germline): SNHLY, FYNNEI. The CDR3 loop spans 15 amino acids. CDR3: CASSEAYRLAYEQYF. CDR3 nucleotides: TGTGCCAGCAGTGAAGCATACAGGCTAGCCTACGAGCAGTACTTC.

With regard to this clone: The identical CDR3 is also encoded by other nucleotide sequences in the sample. This chain joins TRBV18 and TRBJ2-5; 13 nucleotides agree with TRBD2. The germline gives CDR1 KGHSH, CDR2 LQKENI. J was trimmed by 4 bases and V by 3 bases; bases with no gene match: 2. There are 15 residues in the CDR3. This CDR3 reads CASSPRLAGGETQYF. The CDR3 DNA reads as TGTGCCAGCTCACCGAGACTAGCGGGAGGAGAGACCCAGTACTTC.

The chain combines TRBV7-2 with TRBJ1-5; D call uncertain. Germline V gene sequence: CDR1 SGHTA, CDR2 FQGNSA. Trimming took 3 bases from V and 9 from J, leaving 9 bases between them. The CDR3 extends over 12 amino acids. The CDR3: CASSFLSGPQHF. In DNA form, the CDR3 reads TGTGCCAGCAGCTTCCTTTCGGGGCCCCAGCATTTT.

The CDR3 loop is CASSLERVNTGELFF. For the CDR3, the DNA is TGCGCCAGCAGCTTGGAGCGGGTGAACACCGGGGAGCTGTTTTTT. The chain carries TRBV5-1 and TRBJ2-2; D possibly corresponds to TRBD2 (6 bases). V shed 0 bases and J shed 1 base, with 7 bases lying between them. Germline V gene sequence: CDR1 SGHRS, CDR2 YFSETQ. The CDR3 runs 15 residues.

The chain has TRBV27 and TRBJ2-1; the match to TRBD2 covers 9 bases. Trimming at V came to 6 bases and at J to 9 bases, leaving 12 bases not matched to a gene. Germline V gene lookup returns CDR1 MNHEY and CDR2 SMNVEV (reference sequence). CDR3 length equals 15 residues. The CDR3 is CASSPRGTSIVEQFF. CDR3 nucleotides: TGTGCCAGCAGCCCTCGGGGGACTAGCATCGTTGAGCAGTTCTTC.

This clone came up a few times. The rearrangement uses TRBV4-3 and TRBJ2-7, with 11 bases fitting TRBD1. From germline, CDR1 is LGHNA and CDR2 YSLEER. This CDR3 region has 15 residues. V was clipped by 6 bases and J by 3 bases; unmatched bases: 7. The CDR3 nucleotides read TGCGCCAGCAGTCCAAGGACAGGGGGCTTCTACGAGCAGTACTTC. This sequence encodes CASSPRTGGFYEQYF.

The genes are TRBV18 and TRBJ2-6; 8 bases fit TRBD1. The germline gives CDR1 KGHSH, CDR2 LQKENI. The CDR3 covers 18 residues. The ends lost 4 bases at V and 4 bases at J; junction bases unmatched: 12. The CDR3 nucleotides read TGTGCCAGCTCACTACTCCCGGACAGGGCAGGCGGGGCCAACGTCCTGACTTTC. The encoded protein is CASSLLPDRAGGANVLTF.

The chain combines TRBV6-6 with TRBJ1-5; TRBD1 matches at 10 bases. The CDR3 is 15 amino acids. Germline CDR1 and CDR2: MNHNY and SVGAGI (reference sequence). V trimming: 5 bases; J trimming: 4 bases; junction bases outside the gene matches: 5. This CDR3 reads CASSRDRGGNQPQHF. Written as DNA, the CDR3 is TGTGCCAGCAGTAGGGACAGGGGTGGAAATCAGCCCCAGCATTTT.

The rearrangement joins TRBV5-4 to TRBJ1-2; D ambiguous. Germline-derived CDR1 and CDR2 are SGHNT and YYREEE (reference sequence). The CDR3 consists of 12 residues. V lost 3 bases and J 5 bases, leaving 8 bases between the germline ends. The CDR3 DNA is TGTGCCAGCAGCTCTGCGGGGTATGGCTACACCTTC. It yields the protein CASSSAGYGYTF. The full variable domain, with the rest looked up from reference TRBV5-4 and TRBJ1-2, is ETGVTQSPTHLIKTRGQQVTLRCSSQSGHNTVSWYQQALGQGPQFIFQYYREEENGRGNFPPRFSGLQFPNYSSELNVNALELDDSALYLCASSSAGYGYTFGSGTRLTVV.

This clone was detected only once. J is TRBJ1-2 and V is TRBV24-1; 8 bases line up with TRBD1. CDR1 is KGHDR, CDR2 SFDVKD, per germline. V lost 4 bases to trimming and J lost 8 bases; unmatched junction nucleotides: 14. The CDR3 is 16 residues long. CDR3 protein: CATSDPGTGMGAGYTF. CDR3 DNA sequence: TGTGCCACCAGTGACCCGGGGACAGGCATGGGAGCGGGCTACACCTTC.

V gene TRBV6-5 combines with J gene TRBJ1-6; 9 nucleotides agree with TRBD1. Germline trimming cut 10 bases from V and 9 bases from J; bases unmatched to any gene: 10. Germline lookup yields CDR1 MNHEY and CDR2 SVGAGI. The CDR3 has 14 residues. CDR3 bases: TGTGCCACCCAGACAGGGGGGTGGGGTTCACCCCTCCACTTT. It yields the protein CATQTGGWGSPLHF.

The sample holds a few counts of this clone. The CDR3 DNA follows: TGTGCCAGCAGTGAGGACAGCTACACTGAAGCTTTCTTT. Encoded protein: CASSEDSYTEAFF. V and J are TRBV2 and TRBJ1-1; TRBD1 is a possible D gene (6 bases). Germline CDR1 and CDR2: SNHLY and FYNNEI. The V end was cut by 3 bases, the J end by 3 bases, with 8 bases between. The CDR3 loop spans 13 amino acids.

The J gene is TRBJ2-7, the V gene TRBV6-2 or TRBV6-3; D uncertain. CDR1 and CDR2 (germline): MNHEY, SVGEGT. This CDR3 contains 14 residues. Trimming stripped 2 bases from V and 0 bases from J, with 8 bases between. CDR3 protein: CASSYTQISYEQYF. The CDR3 region has the DNA TGTGCCAGCAGTTACACCCAGATCTCCTACGAGCAGTACTTC.